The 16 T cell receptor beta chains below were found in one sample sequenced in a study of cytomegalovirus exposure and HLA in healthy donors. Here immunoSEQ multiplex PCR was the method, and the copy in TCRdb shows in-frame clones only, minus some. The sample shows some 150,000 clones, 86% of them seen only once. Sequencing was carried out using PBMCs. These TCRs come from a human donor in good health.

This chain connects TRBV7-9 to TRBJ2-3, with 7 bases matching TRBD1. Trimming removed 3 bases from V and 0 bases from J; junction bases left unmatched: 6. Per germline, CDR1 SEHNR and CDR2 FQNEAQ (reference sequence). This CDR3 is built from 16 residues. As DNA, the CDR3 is TGTGCCAGCAGCTTGGGACAGAGCACTAGCACAGATACGCAGTATTTT. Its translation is CASSLGQSTSTDTQYF.

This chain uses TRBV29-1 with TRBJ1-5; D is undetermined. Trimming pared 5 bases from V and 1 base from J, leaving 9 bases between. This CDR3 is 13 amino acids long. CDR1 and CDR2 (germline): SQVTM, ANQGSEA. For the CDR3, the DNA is TGCAGCGTTTTATTACAGAGCAATCAGCCCCAGCATTTT. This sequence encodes CSVLLQSNQPQHF.

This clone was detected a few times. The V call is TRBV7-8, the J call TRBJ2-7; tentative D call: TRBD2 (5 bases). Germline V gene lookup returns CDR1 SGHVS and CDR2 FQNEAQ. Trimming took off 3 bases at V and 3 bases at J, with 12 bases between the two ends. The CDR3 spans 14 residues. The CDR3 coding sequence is TGTGCCAGCAGCTTCAATACAGACTACTACGAGCAGTACTTC. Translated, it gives CASSFNTDYYEQYF. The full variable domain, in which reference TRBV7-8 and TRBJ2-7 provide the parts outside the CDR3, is GAGVSQSPRYKVAKRGQDVALRCDPISGHVSLFWYQQALGQGPEFLTYFQNEAQLDKSGLPSDRFFAERPEGSVSTLKIQRTQQEDSAVYLCASSFNTDYYEQYFGPGTRLTVT.

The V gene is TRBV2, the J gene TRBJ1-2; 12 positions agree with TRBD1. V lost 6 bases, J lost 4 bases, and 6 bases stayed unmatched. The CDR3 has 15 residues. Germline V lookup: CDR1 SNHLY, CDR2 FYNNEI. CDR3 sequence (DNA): TGTGCCAGCAGGCCGGGACAGGGGGCAGGCTATGGCTACACCTTC. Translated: CASRPGQGAGYGYTF.

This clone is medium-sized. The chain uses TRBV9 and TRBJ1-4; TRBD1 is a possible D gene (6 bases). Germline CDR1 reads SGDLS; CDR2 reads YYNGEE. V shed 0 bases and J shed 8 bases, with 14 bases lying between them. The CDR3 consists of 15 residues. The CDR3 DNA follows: TGTGCCAGCAGCGTAGCAGACAGGATCCGCGAAAAACTGTTTTTT. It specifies CASSVADRIREKLFF.

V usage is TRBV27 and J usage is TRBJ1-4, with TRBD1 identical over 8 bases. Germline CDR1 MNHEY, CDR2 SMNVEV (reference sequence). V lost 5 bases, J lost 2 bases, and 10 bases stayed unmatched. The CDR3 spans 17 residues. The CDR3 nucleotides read TGTGCCAGCAGTACGATAGTTACAGGGGGGACTAATGAAAAACTGTTTTTT. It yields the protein CASSTIVTGGTNEKLFF. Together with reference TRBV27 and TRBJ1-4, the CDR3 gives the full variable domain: EAQVTQNPRYLITVTGKKLTVTCSQNMNHEYMSWYRQDPGLGLRQIYYSMNVEVTDKGDVPEGYKVSRKEKRNFPLILESPSPNQTSLYFCASSTIVTGGTNEKLFFGSGTQLSVL.

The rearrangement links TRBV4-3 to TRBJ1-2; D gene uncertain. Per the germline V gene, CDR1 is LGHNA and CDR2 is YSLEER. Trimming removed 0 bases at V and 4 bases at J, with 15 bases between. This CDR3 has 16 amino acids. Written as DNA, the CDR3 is TGCGCCAGCAGCCAAGATTTGCGGGTTACGCGCTATGGCTACACCTTC. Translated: CASSQDLRVTRYGYTF.

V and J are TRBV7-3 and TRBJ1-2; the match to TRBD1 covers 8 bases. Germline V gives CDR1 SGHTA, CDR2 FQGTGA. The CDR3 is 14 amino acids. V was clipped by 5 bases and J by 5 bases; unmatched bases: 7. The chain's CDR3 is CASSPGQGVYGYTF. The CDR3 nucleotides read TGTGCCAGCAGCCCTGGACAGGGCGTGTATGGCTACACCTTC.

CDR3 loop: CASSLSGGNSYEQYF. The CDR3 coding sequence is TGTGCCAGCAGCCTAAGTGGGGGGAACTCCTACGAGCAGTACTTC. The rearrangement links TRBV7-9 to TRBJ2-7, with D maybe TRBD2 (6 bases). The length of the CDR3 is 15 residues. Germline CDR1 is SEHNR and CDR2 is FQNEAQ (reference sequence). The ends were cut back, 5 bases at V and 0 bases at J, with 14 bases in the middle. The variable domain in full, with the rest retrieved from reference TRBV7-9 and TRBJ2-7, is DTGVSQNPRHKITKRGQNVTFRCDPISEHNRLYWYRQTLGQGPEFLTYFQNEAQLEKSRLLSDRFSAERPKGSFSTLEIQRTEQGDSAMYLCASSLSGGNSYEQYFGPGTRLTVT.

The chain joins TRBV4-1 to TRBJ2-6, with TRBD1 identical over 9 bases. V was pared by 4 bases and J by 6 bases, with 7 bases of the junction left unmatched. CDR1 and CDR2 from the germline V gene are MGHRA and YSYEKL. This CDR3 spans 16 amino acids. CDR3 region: CASSPGQGKLANVLTF. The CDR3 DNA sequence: TGCGCCAGCAGCCCGGGACAGGGAAAACTGGCCAACGTCCTGACTTTC.

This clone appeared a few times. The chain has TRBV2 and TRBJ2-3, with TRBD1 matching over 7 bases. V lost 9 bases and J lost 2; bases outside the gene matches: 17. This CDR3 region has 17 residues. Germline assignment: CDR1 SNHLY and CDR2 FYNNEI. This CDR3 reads CASSEGFRDRATDTQYF. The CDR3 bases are TGTGCCAGTTCAGAAGGCTTCCGGGACAGAGCCACAGATACGCAGTATTTT.

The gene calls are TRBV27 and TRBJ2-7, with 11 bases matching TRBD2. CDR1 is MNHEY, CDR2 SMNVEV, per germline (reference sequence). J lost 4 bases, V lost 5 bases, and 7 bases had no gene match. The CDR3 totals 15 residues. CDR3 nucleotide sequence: TGTGCCAGCAGTATACTAGCGGGAGAAGCGTACGAGCAGTACTTC. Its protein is CASSILAGEAYEQYF.

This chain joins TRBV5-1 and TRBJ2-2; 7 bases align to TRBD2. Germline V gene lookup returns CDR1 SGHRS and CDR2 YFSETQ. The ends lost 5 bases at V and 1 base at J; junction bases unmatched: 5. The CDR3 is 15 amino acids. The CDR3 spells CASRTGTMNTGELFF. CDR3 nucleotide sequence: TGCGCCAGCAGAACCGGGACTATGAACACCGGGGAGCTGTTTTTT.

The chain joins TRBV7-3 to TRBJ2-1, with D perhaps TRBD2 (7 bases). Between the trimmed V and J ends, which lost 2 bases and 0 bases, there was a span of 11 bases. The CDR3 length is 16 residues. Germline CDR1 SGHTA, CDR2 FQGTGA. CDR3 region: CASSLRGASSYNEQFF. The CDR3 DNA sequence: TGTGCCAGCAGCTTACGGGGGGCCAGCTCCTACAATGAGCAGTTCTTC.

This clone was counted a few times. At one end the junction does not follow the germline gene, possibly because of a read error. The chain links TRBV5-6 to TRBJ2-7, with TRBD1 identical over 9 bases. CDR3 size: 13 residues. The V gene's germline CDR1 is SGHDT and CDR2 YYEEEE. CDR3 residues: CASSWIGFRDRVF. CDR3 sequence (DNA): TGTGCCAGCAGCTGGATTGGGTTCCGGGACAGGGTGTTC.

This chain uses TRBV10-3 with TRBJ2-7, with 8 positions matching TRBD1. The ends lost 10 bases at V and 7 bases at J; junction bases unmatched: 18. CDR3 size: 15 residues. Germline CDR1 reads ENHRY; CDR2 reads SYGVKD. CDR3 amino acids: CASETGGPHRIEQYF. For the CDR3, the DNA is TGTGCCAGTGAAACAGGGGGTCCCCATAGAATTGAGCAGTACTTC.